Listed below are T cell receptor beta chains from one sample, sequenced in a study of low-dose radiotherapy and immunotherapy resistance in tumors. TCRdb used MiXCR to reprocess the reads, holding one entry per CDR3 protein. The sample has under 110,000 distinct CDR3 sequences; around 21% are singletons. The specimen comprised PBMCs, sampled after low-dose radiotherapy plus immunotherapy. Receptors were obtained from a male donor with prostate cancer. The CDR3 runs from the conserved cysteine through the conserved F or W. Fields, in order: V gene, CDR3 length, CDR3 protein.

v_call: TRBV5-1; cdr3_length: 15; cdr3_aa: CASSLVPRVGETQYF
v_call: TRBV19; cdr3_length: 14; cdr3_aa: CASSSGMRYEKLFF
v_call: TRBV11-3; cdr3_length: 14; cdr3_aa: CASSPGMGLDTQYF
v_call: TRBV5-4; cdr3_length: 17; cdr3_aa: CASSRTSGGPRTGELFF
v_call: TRBV20-1; cdr3_length: 14; cdr3_aa: CSASSSGGYNEQFF
v_call: TRBV16; cdr3_length: 16; cdr3_aa: CASSQSTFSAFTEAFF
v_call: TRBV2; cdr3_length: 14; cdr3_aa: CASSGGHMNTEAFF
v_call: TRBV12-5; cdr3_length: 15; cdr3_aa: CASGKGQHSNQPQHF
v_call: TRBV28; cdr3_length: 12; cdr3_aa: CASSSGSYGYTF
v_call: TRBV3-1; cdr3_length: 11; cdr3_aa: CASSQDMTQYF
v_call: TRBV5-1; cdr3_length: 15; cdr3_aa: CASSWRGDREETQYF
v_call: TRBV5-6; cdr3_length: 17; cdr3_aa: CASSLSRGINSNQPQHF
v_call: TRBV6-5; cdr3_length: 14; cdr3_aa: CASSYAGADYGYTF
v_call: TRBV9; cdr3_length: 16; cdr3_aa: CASSPNEGSWNQPQHF
v_call: TRBV29-1; cdr3_length: 11; cdr3_aa: CSASPGETQYF
v_call: TRBV7-2; cdr3_length: 15; cdr3_aa: CASSTPYKSTDTQYF
v_call: TRBV5-8; cdr3_length: 16; cdr3_aa: CASSSGQGRGEREQFF
v_call: TRBV5-1; cdr3_length: 15; cdr3_aa: CASSSSGGAGDTQYF
v_call: TRBV6-2/TRBV6-3; cdr3_length: 15; cdr3_aa: CASSDGLEPYNEQFF
v_call: TRBV5-1; cdr3_length: 14; cdr3_aa: CASTATGMNTEAFF
v_call: TRBV29-1; cdr3_length: 16; cdr3_aa: CSVEGEGARGNYEQYF
v_call: TRBV19; cdr3_length: 16; cdr3_aa: CASSILTGASNQPQHF
v_call: TRBV6-2/TRBV6-3; cdr3_length: 15; cdr3_aa: CASRLAGATGDTQYF
v_call: TRBV28; cdr3_length: 15; cdr3_aa: CASSRGQIAKNIQYF
v_call: TRBV19; cdr3_length: 14; cdr3_aa: CASSSFGGNTEAFF
v_call: TRBV10-2; cdr3_length: 15; cdr3_aa: CASNSGTGGNSPLHF
v_call: TRBV20-1; cdr3_length: 14; cdr3_aa: CSARDRAVNYGYTF
v_call: TRBV11-2; cdr3_length: 12; cdr3_aa: CASSAPGTLQYF
v_call: TRBV4-2; cdr3_length: 15; cdr3_aa: CASSHDGQSGNTIYF
v_call: TRBV5-4; cdr3_length: 15; cdr3_aa: CASSQDPLWSNEQFF
v_call: TRBV2; cdr3_length: 15; cdr3_aa: CASSDWGLTTYEQYF
v_call: TRBV2; cdr3_length: 16; cdr3_aa: CASTGQTSGVADTQYF
v_call: TRBV29-1; cdr3_length: 13; cdr3_aa: CSAERAGGETQYF
v_call: TRBV5-6; cdr3_length: 13; cdr3_aa: CASSFTGFNEQYF
v_call: TRBV20-1; cdr3_length: 12; cdr3_aa: CSARLDLDTQYF
v_call: TRBV14; cdr3_length: 16; cdr3_aa: CASSQDRGVTGSPLHF
v_call: TRBV3-1; cdr3_length: 13; cdr3_aa: CASSQGGGGEQFF
v_call: TRBV9; cdr3_length: 15; cdr3_aa: CASSVYGGSTDTQYF
v_call: TRBV20-1; cdr3_length: 13; cdr3_aa: CSASGQGWGEAFF
v_call: TRBV12-3/TRBV12-4; cdr3_length: 15; cdr3_aa: CASSLLGVPYNEQFF
v_call: TRBV6-2/TRBV6-3; cdr3_length: 13; cdr3_aa: CASIPSRGAEAFF
v_call: TRBV6-5; cdr3_length: 16; cdr3_aa: CASSHIKRGVYPEQFF